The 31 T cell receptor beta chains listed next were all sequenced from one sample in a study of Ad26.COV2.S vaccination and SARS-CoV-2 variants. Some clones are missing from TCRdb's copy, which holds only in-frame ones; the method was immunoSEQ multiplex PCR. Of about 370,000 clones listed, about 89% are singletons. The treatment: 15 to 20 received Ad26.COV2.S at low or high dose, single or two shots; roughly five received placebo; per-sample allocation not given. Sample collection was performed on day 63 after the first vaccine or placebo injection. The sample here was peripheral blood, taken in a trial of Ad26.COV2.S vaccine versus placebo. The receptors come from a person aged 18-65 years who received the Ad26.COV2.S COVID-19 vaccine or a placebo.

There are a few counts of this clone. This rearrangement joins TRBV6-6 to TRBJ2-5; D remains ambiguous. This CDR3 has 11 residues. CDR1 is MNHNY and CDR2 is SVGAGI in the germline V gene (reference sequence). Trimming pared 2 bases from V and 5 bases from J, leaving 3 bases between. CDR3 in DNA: TGTGCCAGCAGTTACCTCGAGACCCAGTACTTC. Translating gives CASSYLETQYF.

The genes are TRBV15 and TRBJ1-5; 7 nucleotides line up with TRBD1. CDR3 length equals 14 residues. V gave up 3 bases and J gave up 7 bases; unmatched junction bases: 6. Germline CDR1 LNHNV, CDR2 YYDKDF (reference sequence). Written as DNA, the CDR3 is TGTGCCACCAGCAGTTCAGGGGGGGAACAGCCCCAGCATTTT. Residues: CATSSSGGEQPQHF.

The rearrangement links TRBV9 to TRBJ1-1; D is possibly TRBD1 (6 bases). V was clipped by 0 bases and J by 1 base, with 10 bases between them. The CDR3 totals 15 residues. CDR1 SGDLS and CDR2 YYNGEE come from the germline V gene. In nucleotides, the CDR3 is TGTGCCAGCAGCGTAGGTCCGGGGGCGAACACTGAAGCTTTCTTT. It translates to CASSVGPGANTEAFF.

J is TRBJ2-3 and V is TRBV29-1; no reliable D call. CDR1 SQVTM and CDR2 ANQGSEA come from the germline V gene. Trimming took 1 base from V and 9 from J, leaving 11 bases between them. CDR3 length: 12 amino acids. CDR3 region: CSVEGQSRTQYF. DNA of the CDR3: TGCAGCGTTGAAGGACAATCGAGGACGCAGTATTTT.

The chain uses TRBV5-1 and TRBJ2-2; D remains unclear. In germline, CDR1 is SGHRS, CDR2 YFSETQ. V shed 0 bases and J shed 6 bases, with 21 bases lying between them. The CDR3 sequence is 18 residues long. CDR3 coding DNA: TGCGCCAGCAGCTTGGGTATTAGGTCCAACCAACGCGCCGGGGAGCTGTTTTTT. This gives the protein CASSLGIRSNQRAGELFF.

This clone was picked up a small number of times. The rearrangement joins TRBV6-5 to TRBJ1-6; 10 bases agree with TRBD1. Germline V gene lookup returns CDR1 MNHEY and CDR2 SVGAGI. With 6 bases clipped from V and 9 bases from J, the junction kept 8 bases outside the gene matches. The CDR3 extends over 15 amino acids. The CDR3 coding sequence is TGTGCCAGCAGACGACAGGGGGCGAAGACTTCACCCCTCCACTTT. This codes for CASRRQGAKTSPLHF.

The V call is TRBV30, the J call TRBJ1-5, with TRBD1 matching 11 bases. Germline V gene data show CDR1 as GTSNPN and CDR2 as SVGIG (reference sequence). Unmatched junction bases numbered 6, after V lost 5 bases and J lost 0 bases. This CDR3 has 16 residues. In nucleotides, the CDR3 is TGTGCCTGGGGAGGACAGGGGGCTTTTAGCAATCAGCCCCAGCATTTT. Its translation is CAWGGQGAFSNQPQHF.

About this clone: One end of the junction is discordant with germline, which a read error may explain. This CDR3 is CASNLGLRATGELFF. Written as DNA, the CDR3 is TGTGCCAGCAACTTAGGTCTCAGGGCCACCGGGGAGCTGTTTTTT. V and J are TRBV7-2 and TRBJ2-2; D perhaps matches TRBD1 (5 bases). The CDR3 totals 15 residues. Germline V CDR1 and CDR2: SGHTA, FQGNSA.

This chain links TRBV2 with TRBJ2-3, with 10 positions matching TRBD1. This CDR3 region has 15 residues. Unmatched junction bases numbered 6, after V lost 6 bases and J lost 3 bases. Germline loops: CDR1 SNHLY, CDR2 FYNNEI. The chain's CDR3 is CASRRDRGRTDTQYF. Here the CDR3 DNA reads TGTGCCAGCAGGCGGGACAGGGGAAGGACAGATACGCAGTATTTT.

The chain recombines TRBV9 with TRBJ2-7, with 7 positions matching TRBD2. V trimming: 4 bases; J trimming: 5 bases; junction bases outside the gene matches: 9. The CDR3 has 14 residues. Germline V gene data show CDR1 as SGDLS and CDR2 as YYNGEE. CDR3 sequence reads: CASSLQSGIDEQYF. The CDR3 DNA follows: TGTGCCAGCAGCCTCCAAAGCGGGATCGACGAGCAGTACTTC.

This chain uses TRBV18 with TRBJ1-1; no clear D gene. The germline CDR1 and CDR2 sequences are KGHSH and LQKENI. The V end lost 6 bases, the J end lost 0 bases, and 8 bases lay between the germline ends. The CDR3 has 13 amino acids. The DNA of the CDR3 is TGTGCCAGCTCCGGGAGCTTGAACACTGAAGCTTTCTTT. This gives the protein CASSGSLNTEAFF.

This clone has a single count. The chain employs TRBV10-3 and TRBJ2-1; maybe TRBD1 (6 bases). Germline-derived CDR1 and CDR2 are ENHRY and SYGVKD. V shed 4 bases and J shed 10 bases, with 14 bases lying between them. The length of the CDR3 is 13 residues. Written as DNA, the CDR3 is TGTGCCATCAGTGGTAAATCAGGGGACGAGCAGTTCTTC. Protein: CAISGKSGDEQFF.

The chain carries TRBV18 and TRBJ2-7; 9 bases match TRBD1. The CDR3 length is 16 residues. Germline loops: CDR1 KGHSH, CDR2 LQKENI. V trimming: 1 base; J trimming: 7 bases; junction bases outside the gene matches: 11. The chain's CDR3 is CASSPLSPGQGLEQYF. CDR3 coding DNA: TGTGCCAGCTCACCACTGTCACCGGGACAGGGACTTGAGCAGTACTTC.

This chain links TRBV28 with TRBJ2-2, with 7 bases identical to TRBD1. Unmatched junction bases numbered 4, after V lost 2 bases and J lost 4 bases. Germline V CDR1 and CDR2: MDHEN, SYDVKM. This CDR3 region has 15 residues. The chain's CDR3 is CASSLEGAGTGELFF. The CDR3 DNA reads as TGTGCCAGCAGTTTAGAGGGGGCAGGCACCGGGGAGCTGTTTTTT.

The CDR3: CASSLEGGRSFGDTQYF. In DNA form, the CDR3 reads TGTGCCAGCAGTCTAGAGGGCGGGAGGTCGTTCGGGGATACGCAGTATTTT. V and J are TRBV28 and TRBJ2-3; 8 positions agree with TRBD2. CDR1 is MDHEN, CDR2 SYDVKM, per germline. The V and J ends lost 5 bases and 6 bases, in that order; junction bases with no gene match: 16. There are 17 residues in the CDR3.

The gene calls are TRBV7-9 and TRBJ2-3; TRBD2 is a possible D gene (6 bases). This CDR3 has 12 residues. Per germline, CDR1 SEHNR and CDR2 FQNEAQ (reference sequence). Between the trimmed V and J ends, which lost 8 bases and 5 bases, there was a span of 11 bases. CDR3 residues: CASQLGGDTQYF. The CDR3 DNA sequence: TGTGCCAGCCAGTTGGGGGGAGATACGCAGTATTTT.

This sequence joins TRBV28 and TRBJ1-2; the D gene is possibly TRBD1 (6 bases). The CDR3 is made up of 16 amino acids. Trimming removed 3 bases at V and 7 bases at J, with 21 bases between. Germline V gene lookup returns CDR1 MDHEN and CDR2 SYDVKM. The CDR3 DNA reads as TGTGCCAGCAGTTTCTCCCCTGGGCAGGGGTCGGTTGGCTACACCTTC. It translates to CASSFSPGQGSVGYTF.

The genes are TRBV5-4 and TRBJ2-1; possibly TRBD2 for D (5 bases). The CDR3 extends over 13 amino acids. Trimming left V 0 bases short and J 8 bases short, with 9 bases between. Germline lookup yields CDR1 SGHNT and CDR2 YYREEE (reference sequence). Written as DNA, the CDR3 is TGTGCCAGCAGCTTGGCCTCTAGCTATGAGCAGTTCTTC. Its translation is CASSLASSYEQFF. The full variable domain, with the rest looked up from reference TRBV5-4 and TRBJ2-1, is ETGVTQSPTHLIKTRGQQVTLRCSSQSGHNTVSWYQQALGQGPQFIFQYYREEENGRGNFPPRFSGLQFPNYSSELNVNALELDDSALYLCASSLASSYEQFFGPGTRLTVL.

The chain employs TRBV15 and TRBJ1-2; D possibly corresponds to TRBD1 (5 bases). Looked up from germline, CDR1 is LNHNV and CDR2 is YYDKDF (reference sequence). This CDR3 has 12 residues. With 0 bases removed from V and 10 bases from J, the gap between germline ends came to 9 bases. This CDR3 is CATSREIGHYTF. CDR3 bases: TGTGCCACCAGCAGAGAGATCGGACACTACACCTTC.

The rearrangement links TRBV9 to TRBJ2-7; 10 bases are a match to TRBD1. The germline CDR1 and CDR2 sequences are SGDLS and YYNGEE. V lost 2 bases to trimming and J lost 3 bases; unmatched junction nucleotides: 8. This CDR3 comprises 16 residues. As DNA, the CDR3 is TGTGCCAGCAGCGTTCATCCCGGGACAGGGGTCTACGAGCAGTACTTC. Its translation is CASSVHPGTGVYEQYF.

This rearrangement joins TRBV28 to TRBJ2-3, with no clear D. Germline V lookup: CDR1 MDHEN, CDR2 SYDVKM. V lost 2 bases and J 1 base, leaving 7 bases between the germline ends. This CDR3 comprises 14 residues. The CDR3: CASSLRKGTDTQYF. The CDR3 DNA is TGTGCCAGCAGTTTACGGAAGGGCACAGATACGCAGTATTTT.

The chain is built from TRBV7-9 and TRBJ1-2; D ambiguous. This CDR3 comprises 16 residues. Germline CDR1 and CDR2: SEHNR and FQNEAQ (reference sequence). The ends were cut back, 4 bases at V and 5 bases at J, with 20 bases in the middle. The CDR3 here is CASSSPAGQPRYGYTF. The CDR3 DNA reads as TGTGCCAGCAGCTCGCCGGCCGGGCAACCTAGGTATGGCTACACCTTC.

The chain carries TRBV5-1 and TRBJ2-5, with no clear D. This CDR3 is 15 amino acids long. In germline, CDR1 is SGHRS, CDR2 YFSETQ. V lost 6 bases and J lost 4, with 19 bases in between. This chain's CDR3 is CASTPNPGSLETQYF. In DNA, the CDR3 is TGCGCCAGCACCCCGAACCCAGGATCCTTAGAGACCCAGTACTTC.

The CDR3 DNA is TGTGCCACCAGTAAGGGACAGGGCTGGTACGAGCAGTACTTC. Its protein is CATSKGQGWYEQYF. The chain links TRBV24-1 to TRBJ2-7, with 9 bases identical to TRBD1. Germline V lookup: CDR1 KGHDR, CDR2 SFDVKD. V lost 6 bases, J lost 4 bases, and 6 bases stayed unmatched. The CDR3 contains 14 residues.

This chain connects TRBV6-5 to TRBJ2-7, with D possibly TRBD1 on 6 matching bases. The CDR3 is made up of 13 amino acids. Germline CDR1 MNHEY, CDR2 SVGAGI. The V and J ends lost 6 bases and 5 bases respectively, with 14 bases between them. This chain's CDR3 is CASSLDSFNEQYF. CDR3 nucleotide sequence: TGTGCCAGCAGCCTGGACAGCTTCAACGAGCAGTACTTC.

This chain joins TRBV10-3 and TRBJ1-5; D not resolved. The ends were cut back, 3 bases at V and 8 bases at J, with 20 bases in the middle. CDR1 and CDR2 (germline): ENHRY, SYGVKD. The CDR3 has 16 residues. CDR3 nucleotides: TGTGCCATCAGTGATTCCCCCCCCCAATCGTCGGAGCCCCAGCATTTT. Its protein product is CAISDSPPQSSEPQHF.

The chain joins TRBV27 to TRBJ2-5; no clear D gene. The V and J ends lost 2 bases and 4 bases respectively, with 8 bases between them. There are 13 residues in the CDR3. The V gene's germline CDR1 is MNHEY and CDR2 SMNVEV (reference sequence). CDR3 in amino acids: CASSLTRIETQYF. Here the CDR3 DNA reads TGTGCCAGCAGTTTAACGAGGATAGAGACCCAGTACTTC.

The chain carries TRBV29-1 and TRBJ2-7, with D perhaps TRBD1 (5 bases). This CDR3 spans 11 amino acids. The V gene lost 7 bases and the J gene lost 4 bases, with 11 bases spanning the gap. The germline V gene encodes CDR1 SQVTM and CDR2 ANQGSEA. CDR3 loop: CSAQGGYEQYF. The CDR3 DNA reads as TGCAGCGCCCAGGGTGGGTACGAGCAGTACTTC.

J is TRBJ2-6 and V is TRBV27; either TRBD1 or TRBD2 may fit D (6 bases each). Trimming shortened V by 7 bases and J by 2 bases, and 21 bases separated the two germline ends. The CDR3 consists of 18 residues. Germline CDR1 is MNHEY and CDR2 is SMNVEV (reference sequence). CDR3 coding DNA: TGTGCCAGCACTACCTGGCATTCGGGGGCTACTGGGGCCAACGTCCTGACTTTC. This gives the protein CASTTWHSGATGANVLTF.

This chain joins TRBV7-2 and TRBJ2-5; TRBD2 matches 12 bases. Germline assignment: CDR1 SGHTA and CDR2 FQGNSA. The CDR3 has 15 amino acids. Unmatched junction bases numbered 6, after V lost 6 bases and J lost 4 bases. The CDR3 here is CASSHGLAGLETQYF. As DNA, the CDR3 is TGTGCCAGCAGTCACGGACTAGCGGGATTAGAGACCCAGTACTTC.

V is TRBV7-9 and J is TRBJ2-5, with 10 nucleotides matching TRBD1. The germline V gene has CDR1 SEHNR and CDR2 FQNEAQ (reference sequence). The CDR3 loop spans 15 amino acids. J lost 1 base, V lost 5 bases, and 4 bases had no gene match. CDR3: CASSERTGGQETQYF. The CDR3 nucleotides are TGTGCCAGCAGCGAGAGGACAGGGGGCCAAGAGACCCAGTACTTC.